These 17 T cell receptor beta chains share one sample of origin, sequenced in a study of blood T cell repertoires in COVID-19. Method: immunoSEQ multiplex PCR; TCRdb's copy keeps in-frame clones and lacks some. Of fewer than 200,000 clones listed, 82% are singletons. Sequenced input: peripheral blood. The receptor source for this set is a woman aged 60 to 75 with COVID-19, enrolled during active disease.

The rearrangement joins TRBV28 to TRBJ2-1, with a weak D call TRBD1 (6 bases). CDR1 MDHEN and CDR2 SYDVKM come from the germline V gene. CDR3 length: 15 residues. V was pared by 2 bases and J by 4 bases, with 12 bases between. The CDR3 region has the DNA TGTGCCAGCAGTTTAACGGCAGGGGTTTACAATGAGCAGTTCTTC. It is translated as CASSLTAGVYNEQFF.

V usage is TRBV6-4 and J usage is TRBJ2-2, with D possibly matching TRBD2 (5 bases). V dropped 0 bases and J dropped 6 bases, with 23 bases sitting between them. The CDR3 has 19 residues. Per the germline V gene, CDR1 is MRHNA and CDR2 is SNTAGT. CDR3 in DNA: TGTGCCAGCAGTGACTCGTCATGGCACTTCGGGGTAGGCGCCGGGGAGCTGTTTTTT. This sequence encodes CASSDSSWHFGVGAGELFF.

The J gene is TRBJ1-5, the V gene TRBV12-3 or TRBV12-4, with TRBD1 matching over 7 bases. V dropped 5 bases and J dropped 5; count of bases not matched to a gene: 3. This CDR3 contains 13 residues. In DNA form, the CDR3 reads TGTGCCAGCAGTCTGACAGGGCATCAGCCCCAGCATTTT. Its protein product is CASSLTGHQPQHF.

J is TRBJ1-5 and V is TRBV6-5; weak D call: TRBD1 (6 bases). This CDR3 has 16 amino acids. Germline V CDR1 and CDR2: MNHEY, SVGAGI. Trimming removed 2 bases at V and 4 bases at J, with 15 bases between. The CDR3 spells CASSYPDSRTNQPQHF. CDR3 nucleotides: TGTGCCAGCAGTTACCCGGACAGTAGAACTAATCAGCCCCAGCATTTT.

The V call is TRBV27, the J call TRBJ1-4; no clear D. This CDR3 spans 14 amino acids. Trimming removed 5 bases at V and 6 bases at J, with 13 bases between. Per the germline V gene, CDR1 is MNHEY and CDR2 is SMNVEV (reference sequence). The CDR3 protein is CASSPYGRDEKLFF. The CDR3 bases are TGTGCCAGCAGTCCCTACGGGAGGGATGAAAAACTGTTTTTT.

The J gene is TRBJ1-2, the V gene TRBV21-1; the table assigns TRBD1, which was not confirmed against the DNA. TRBV21-1 is given as a pseudogene. The CDR3 totals 15 residues. CDR3 nucleotide sequence: TGTGCCAGCAGCACCTCTGGACAGGATAACTATGGCTACACCTTC. It is translated as CASSTSGQDNYGYTF.

The chain employs TRBV3-1 (or the pseudogene TRBV3-2) and TRBJ1-4; the D gene is possibly TRBD1 (5 bases). The V gene's germline CDR1 is LGHDT and CDR2 YNNKEL (reference sequence). V was cut by 4 bases and J by 6 bases, with 12 bases left in between. The CDR3 is made up of 14 amino acids. DNA of the CDR3: TGTGCCAGCAGCCGCAGGGATCAAGATGAAAAACTGTTTTTT. This translates into CASSRRDQDEKLFF.

In its sample, this clone was seen once. The chain combines TRBV4-3 with TRBJ2-2; a possible D gene is TRBD2 (6 bases). The CDR3 runs to 17 residues. CDR1 LGHNA and CDR2 YSLEER come from the germline V gene. Trimming cost V 4 bases and J 6 bases, with 21 bases left between them. DNA for the CDR3: TGCGCCAGCAGCCGAGTCTCGGGACTGGCGTTTTCCGGGGAGCTGTTTTTT. It translates to CASSRVSGLAFSGELFF.

CDR3 loop: CASSFRDRGYNEQFF. In DNA form, the CDR3 reads TGTGCCAGCAGTTTCCGGGACAGGGGGTACAATGAGCAGTTCTTC. This chain joins TRBV6-5 and TRBJ2-1; 11 bases align to TRBD1. V was pared by 4 bases and J by 4 bases, with 3 bases of the junction left unmatched. The germline V gene encodes CDR1 MNHEY and CDR2 SVGAGI. CDR3 size: 15 residues.

The V and J genes are TRBV5-6 and TRBJ1-1; tentatively, D is TRBD1 (6 bases). The CDR3 extends over 14 amino acids. Per the germline V gene, CDR1 is SGHDT and CDR2 is YYEEEE. The V gene lost 0 bases and the J gene lost 0 bases, with 6 bases spanning the gap. Here the CDR3 reads CASSLEGVNTEAFF. For the CDR3, the DNA is TGTGCCAGCAGCTTGGAGGGGGTGAACACTGAAGCTTTCTTT.

The chain recombines TRBV28 with TRBJ2-1; 7 bases align to TRBD2. The trim removed 5 bases at V and 4 bases at J, leaving 5 bases unmatched. Per germline, CDR1 MDHEN and CDR2 SYDVKM. The CDR3 totals 14 residues. The CDR3 nucleotides are TGTGCCAGCAGTGCCGGGACTACATACAATGAGCAGTTCTTC. Translating it yields CASSAGTTYNEQFF.

The rearrangement joins TRBV6-6 to TRBJ1-2; a possible D gene is TRBD1 (5 bases). Trimming removed 0 bases at V and 1 base at J, with 12 bases between. This CDR3 is 16 amino acids long. CDR1 is MNHNY and CDR2 is SVGAGI in the germline V gene (reference sequence). CDR3 loop: CASSYSTRGVNYGYTF. CDR3 in DNA: TGTGCCAGCAGTTACTCGACACGGGGGGTTAACTATGGCTACACCTTC.

This clone came up a few times. This rearrangement joins TRBV5-1 to TRBJ1-1, with TRBD1 matching 9 bases. With V trimmed by 4 bases and J by 1 base, 8 bases remained unmatched. CDR3 length: 16 amino acids. CDR1 is SGHRS, CDR2 YFSETQ, per germline. This chain's CDR3 is CASSLEKGQGNTEAFF. In nucleotides, the CDR3 is TGCGCCAGCAGCCTTGAGAAGGGACAGGGGAACACTGAAGCTTTCTTT. Full variable domain (outside the CDR3, taken from reference TRBV5-1 and TRBJ1-1): KAGVTQTPRYLIKTRGQQVTLSCSPISGHRSVSWYQQTPGQGLQFLFEYFSETQRNKGNFPGRFSGRQFSNSRSEMNVSTLELGDSALYLCASSLEKGQGNTEAFFGQGTRLTVV.

Here the CDR3 reads CASSEEAGGGETQYF. The CDR3 DNA follows: TGTGCCAGCAGTGAAGAGGCGGGAGGAGGGGAGACCCAGTACTTC. The chain combines TRBV2 with TRBJ2-5, with 8 bases fitting TRBD2. The CDR3 is made up of 15 amino acids. Losses at the gene ends were 1 base for V and 5 bases for J; bases not matched to a gene: 6. CDR1 is SNHLY, CDR2 FYNNEI, per germline.

The chain carries TRBV5-5 and TRBJ1-2, with D maybe TRBD1 (5 bases). CDR3 length: 12 amino acids. V lost 4 bases, J lost 8 bases, and 12 bases lay in between. Germline lookup yields CDR1 SGHKS and CDR2 YYEKEE (reference sequence). The CDR3 loop reads CASSTRDFGYTF. The CDR3 bases are TGTGCCAGCAGCACACGGGACTTCGGCTACACCTTC.

V usage is TRBV6-1 and J usage is TRBJ2-7; D gene ambiguous. Germline CDR1 MNHNS, CDR2 SASEGT. The V and J ends lost 2 bases and 5 bases respectively, with 7 bases between them. The CDR3 is made up of 12 amino acids. The CDR3: CASSETRDEQYF. CDR3 DNA sequence: TGTGCCAGCAGTGAAACGCGCGACGAGCAGTACTTC.

A single count supports this clone. The V and J genes are TRBV5-1 and TRBJ1-2; a possible D gene is TRBD1 (5 bases). The CDR3 spans 13 residues. CDR1 SGHRS and CDR2 YFSETQ come from the germline V gene. The V and J ends lost 0 bases and 4 bases respectively, with 7 bases between them. CDR3 in DNA: TGCGCCAGCAGCTTGGGACAGCCCTATGGCTACACCTTC. Protein product: CASSLGQPYGYTF.